Reported below is one TCR beta chain. What it binds is not known. Libraries used 5'RACE template switching adding universal primer site and UMIs. TCRdb reworked the 5' RACE reads into one entry per CDR3 protein, no DNA. The specimen's table records some 140,000 distinct CDR3 sequences. The data belong to a study of T cells expressing NK-cell markers. Study conclusions and caveats: The contribution of dominant NKG2C+ clonotypes to CD8+ T cells in about six donors was roughly 1.0-8%.

The CDR3 runs 14 residues. In germline, CDR1 is SEHNR, CDR2 FQNEAQ (reference sequence). V usage is TRBV7-9 and J usage is TRBJ2-1; the TRBD1 assignment by TCRdb is unverifiable without DNA. The clonotype was recovered from a woman in her forties or fifties in good health. The specimen sequenced was blood T cells: a sorted CD56 or NKG2C T cell subset, CD4+ or CD8+ T cells, or bulk PBMC T cells (not recorded which). CDR3: CASSLVLGQGGKFF.